This T cell receptor (beta chain) was recorded in a study of cytotoxic CD8 clonotypes in ibrutinib-treated CLL. This table comes from immunoSEQ multiplex PCR, and its TCRdb copy is limited to in-frame clones, with some not included. The table includes fewer than 400,000 clones, over 60% detected once. Approximately 2.2 micrograms of genomic DNA, which was extracted from cryopreserved PBMCs, served as the material used for the TCR beta libraries. The germline CDR1 and CDR2 sequences are SNHLY and FYNNEI. The V end was cut by 2 bases, the J end by 5 bases, with 9 bases between. This CDR3 is 14 amino acids long.

This chain joins TRBV2 and TRBJ1-4, with D perhaps TRBD1 (5 bases). Sequencing used PBMCs, obtained after 36 months of ibrutinib treatment. The sequence was obtained from a human donor with chronic lymphocytic leukemia. DNA of the CDR3: TGTGCCAGCAGTGAACTTGGGGGGAATGAAAAACTGTTTTTT. It encodes CASSELGGNEKLFF.